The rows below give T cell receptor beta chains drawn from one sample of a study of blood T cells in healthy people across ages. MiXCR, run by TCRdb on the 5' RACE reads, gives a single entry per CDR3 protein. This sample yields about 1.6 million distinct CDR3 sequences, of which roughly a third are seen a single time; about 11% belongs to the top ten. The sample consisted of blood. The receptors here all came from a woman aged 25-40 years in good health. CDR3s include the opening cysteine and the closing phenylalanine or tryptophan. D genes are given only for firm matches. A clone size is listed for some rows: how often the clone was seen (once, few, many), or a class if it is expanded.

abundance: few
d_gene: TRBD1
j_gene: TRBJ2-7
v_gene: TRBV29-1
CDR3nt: TGCAGCGTTGAAACCCGGGACAGTCCTACCTACGAGCAGTACTTC
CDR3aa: CSVETRDSPTYEQYF

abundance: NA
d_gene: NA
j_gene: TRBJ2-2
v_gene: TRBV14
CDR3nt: TGCGCCAGCAGCCAATCCGACACCGGGGAGCTGTTTTTT
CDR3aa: CASSQSDTGELFF

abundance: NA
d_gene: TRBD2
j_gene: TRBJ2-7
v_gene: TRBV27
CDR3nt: TGTGCCAGCAGTATACTAGCGGGATCCCCACTCGAGCAGTACTTC
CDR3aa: CASSILAGSPLEQYF

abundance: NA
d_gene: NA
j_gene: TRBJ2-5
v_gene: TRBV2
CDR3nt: TGTGCCAGCAGAGTGGAGACCCAGTACTTC
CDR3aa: CASRVETQYF

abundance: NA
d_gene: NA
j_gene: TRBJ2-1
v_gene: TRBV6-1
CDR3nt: TGTGCCAGTAGGACAGCTAACAATGAGCAGTTCTTC
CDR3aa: CASRTANNEQFF

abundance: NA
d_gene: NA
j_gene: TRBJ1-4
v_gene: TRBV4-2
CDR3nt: TGTGCCAGCAGTTCGGACAGTAATGAAAAACTGTTTTTT
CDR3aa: CASSSDSNEKLFF

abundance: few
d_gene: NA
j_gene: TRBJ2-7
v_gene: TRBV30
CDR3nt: TGTGCCTGGAGTGGCAGCTACGAGCAGTACTTC
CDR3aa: CAWSGSYEQYF

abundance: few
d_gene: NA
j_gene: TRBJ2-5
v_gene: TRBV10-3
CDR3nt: TGTGCCATCAGTGAGTCGTCGGGAGAAGAGACCCAGTACTTC
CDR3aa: CAISESSGEETQYF

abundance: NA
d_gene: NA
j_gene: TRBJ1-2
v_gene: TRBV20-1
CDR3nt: TGCAGTGCTAGTGGAGCAGGGGTGGTTAGCTATGGCTACACCTTC
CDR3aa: CSASGAGVVSYGYTF

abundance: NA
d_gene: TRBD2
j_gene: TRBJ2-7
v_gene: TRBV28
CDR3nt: TGTGCCAGCAGCCGGCGTGGACTAGCGCGTTACGAGCAGTACTTC
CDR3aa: CASSRRGLARYEQYF

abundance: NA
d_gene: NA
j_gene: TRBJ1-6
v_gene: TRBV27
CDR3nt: TGTGCCAGCAGTTGCGGGGACAATAATTCACCCCTCCACTTT
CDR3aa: CASSCGDNNSPLHF

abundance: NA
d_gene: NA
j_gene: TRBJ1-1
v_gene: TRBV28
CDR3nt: TGTGCCAGCAGCCGGCAGGTCCTGTGGAACACTGAAGCTTTCTTT
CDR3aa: CASSRQVLWNTEAFF

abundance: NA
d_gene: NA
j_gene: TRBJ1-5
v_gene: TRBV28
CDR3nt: TGTGCCAGCAAGTTTAGCAGCGGGAGAGGAGGGCAGCCCCAGCATTTT
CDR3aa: CASKFSSGRGGQPQHF

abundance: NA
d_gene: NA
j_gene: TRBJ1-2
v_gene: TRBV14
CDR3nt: TGTGCCAGCAGCGGCGGGGGGGCCAGCTATGGCTACACCTTC
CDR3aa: CASSGGGASYGYTF

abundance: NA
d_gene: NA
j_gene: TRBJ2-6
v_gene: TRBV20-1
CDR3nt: TGCAGTGCTGGACGGCAGCGGAGCTCTGGGGCCAACGTCCTGACTTTC
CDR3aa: CSAGRQRSSGANVLTF

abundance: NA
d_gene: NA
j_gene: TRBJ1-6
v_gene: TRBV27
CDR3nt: TGTGCCAGCAGTCCCCATGTGGGTTATTCACCCCTCCACTTT
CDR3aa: CASSPHVGYSPLHF

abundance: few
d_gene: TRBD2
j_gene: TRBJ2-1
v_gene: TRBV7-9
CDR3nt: TGTGCCAGCAGCTTAGGGGCTAGCGGAAGAAACCACAATGAGCAGTTCTTC
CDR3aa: CASSLGASGRNHNEQFF

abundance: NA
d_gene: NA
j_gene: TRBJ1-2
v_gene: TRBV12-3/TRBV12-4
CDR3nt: TGTGCCAGCAGTTTAGGGACAGTACATCCTAACTATGGCTACACCTTC
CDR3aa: CASSLGTVHPNYGYTF

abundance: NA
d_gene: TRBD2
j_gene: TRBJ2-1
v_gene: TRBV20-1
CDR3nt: TGCAGTGCCCTTAGCGGGTCATCATCCTACAATGAGCAGTTCTTC
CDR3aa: CSALSGSSSYNEQFF

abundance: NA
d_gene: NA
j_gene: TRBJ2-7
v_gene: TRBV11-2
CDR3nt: TGTGCCAGCAGCTTAGGTCGGGGCCGGGGGTTTGATACGAACGAGCAGTACTTC
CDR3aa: CASSLGRGRGFDTNEQYF

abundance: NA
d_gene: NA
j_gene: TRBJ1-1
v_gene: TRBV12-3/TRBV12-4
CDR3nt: TGTGCCAGCAGCCGGGGGACAAGTGAAGCTTTCTTT
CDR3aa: CASSRGTSEAFF

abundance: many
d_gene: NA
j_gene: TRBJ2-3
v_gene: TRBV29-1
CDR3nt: TGCAGCGTCCTCCAAGAGCTGGATACGCAGTATTTT
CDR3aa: CSVLQELDTQYF

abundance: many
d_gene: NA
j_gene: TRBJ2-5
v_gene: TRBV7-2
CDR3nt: TGTGCCAGCAGCTTCAAGGGGGCCCAGTACTTC
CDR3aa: CASSFKGAQYF

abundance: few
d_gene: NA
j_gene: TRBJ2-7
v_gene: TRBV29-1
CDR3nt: TGCAGCGTTGTTTCGTCAGTGGCCTCCTACGAGCAGTACTTC
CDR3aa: CSVVSSVASYEQYF

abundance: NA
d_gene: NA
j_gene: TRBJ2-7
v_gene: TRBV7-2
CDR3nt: TGTGCCAGCAGCTTTAGCCCAGAACGGACAGCTGCCTACGAGCAGTACTTC
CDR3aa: CASSFSPERTAAYEQYF

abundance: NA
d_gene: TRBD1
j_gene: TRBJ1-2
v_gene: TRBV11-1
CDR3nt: TGTGCCAGCAGCCCGGTGAAGGGGGCGTCGGGCTACACCTTC
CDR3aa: CASSPVKGASGYTF

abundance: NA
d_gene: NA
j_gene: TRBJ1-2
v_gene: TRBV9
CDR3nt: TGTGCCAGCAGCGCCGGGCTAACTCCATCTGGCTACACCTTC
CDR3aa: CASSAGLTPSGYTF

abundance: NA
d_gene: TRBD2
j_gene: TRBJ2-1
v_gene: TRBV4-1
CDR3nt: TGCGCCAGCAGCCAAGCTCAGCGGGAGGGCCGGGAGGCATACAATGAGCAGTTCTTC
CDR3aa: CASSQAQREGREAYNEQFF

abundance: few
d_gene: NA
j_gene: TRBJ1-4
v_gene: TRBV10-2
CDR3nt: TGCGCCAGCAGTGAGGGTGGCCAGGGGAGAGAAAAACTGTTTTTT
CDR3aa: CASSEGGQGREKLFF

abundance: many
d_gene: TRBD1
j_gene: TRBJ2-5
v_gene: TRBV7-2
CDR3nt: TGTGCCAGCAGCTACGACAGGGAAGAGACCCAGTACTTC
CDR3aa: CASSYDREETQYF

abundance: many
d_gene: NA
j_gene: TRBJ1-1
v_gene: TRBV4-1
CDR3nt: TGCGCCAGCAGCCAAGATAGGGAAGCTTGGAACACTGAAGCTTTCTTT
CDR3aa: CASSQDREAWNTEAFF

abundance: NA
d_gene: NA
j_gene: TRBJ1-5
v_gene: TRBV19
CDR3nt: TGTGCCAGTAGTATTCTAAATCAGCCCCAGCATTTT
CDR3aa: CASSILNQPQHF

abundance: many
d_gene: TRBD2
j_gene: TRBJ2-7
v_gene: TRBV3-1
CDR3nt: TGTGCCAGCAGCCTTAGCGGGAGGTCCCCCTACGAGCAGTACTTC
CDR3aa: CASSLSGRSPYEQYF

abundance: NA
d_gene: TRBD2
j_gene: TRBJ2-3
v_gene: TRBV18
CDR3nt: TGTGCCAGCTCGCCAAGACCGGATAGCGGGGGAAGCACAGATACGCAGTATTTT
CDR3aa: CASSPRPDSGGSTDTQYF

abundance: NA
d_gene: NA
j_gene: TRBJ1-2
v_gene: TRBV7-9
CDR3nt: TGTGCCAGCAGCTTCCACCGGGACACCCATGGCTACACCTTC
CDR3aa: CASSFHRDTHGYTF

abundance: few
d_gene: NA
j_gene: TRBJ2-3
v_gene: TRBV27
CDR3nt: TGTGCCAGCAGTTTATTCCCCCACACAGATACGCAGTATTTT
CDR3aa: CASSLFPHTDTQYF

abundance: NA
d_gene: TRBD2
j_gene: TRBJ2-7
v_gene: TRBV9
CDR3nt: TGTGCCGGCAGCGTAGGGGAGCTAGCGGGAATCGTCTACGAGCAGTACTTC
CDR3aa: CAGSVGELAGIVYEQYF

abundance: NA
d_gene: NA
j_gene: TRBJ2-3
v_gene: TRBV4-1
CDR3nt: TGCGCCAGCAGCCAAGTTCCTTTCACAGATACGCAGTATTTT
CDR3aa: CASSQVPFTDTQYF

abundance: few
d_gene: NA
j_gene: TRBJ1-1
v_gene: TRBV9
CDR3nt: TGTGCCAGCAGCGCATCACAGGGTAGGAGGGACACTGAAGCTTTCTTT
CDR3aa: CASSASQGRRDTEAFF

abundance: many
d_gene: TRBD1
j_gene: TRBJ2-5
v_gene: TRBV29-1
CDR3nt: TGCAGCGTTGCCACAGGGGCCCAAGAGACCCAGTACTTC
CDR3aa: CSVATGAQETQYF

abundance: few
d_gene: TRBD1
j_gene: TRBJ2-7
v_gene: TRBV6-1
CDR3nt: TGTGCCAGCAGCGTCCGGGACAGATCACACTACGAGCAGTACTTC
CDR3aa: CASSVRDRSHYEQYF

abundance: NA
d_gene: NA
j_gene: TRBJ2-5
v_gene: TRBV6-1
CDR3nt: TGTGCCAGCAGTGAAGCGGCGATTCAAGAGACCCAGTACTTC
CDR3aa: CASSEAAIQETQYF

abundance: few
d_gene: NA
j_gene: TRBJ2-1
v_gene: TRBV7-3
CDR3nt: TGTGCCAGCAGCACCTCGGGGGGCCCACGTGATGAGCAGTTCTTC
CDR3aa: CASSTSGGPRDEQFF

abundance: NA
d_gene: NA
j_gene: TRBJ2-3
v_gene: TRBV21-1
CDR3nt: TGTGCCAGCCGCGACAGGGGCACGTCCCCCGTCCGAACCAGGGATACGCAGTATTTT
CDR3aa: CASRDRGTSPVRTRDTQYF

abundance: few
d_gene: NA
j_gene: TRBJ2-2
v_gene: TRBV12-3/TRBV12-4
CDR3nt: TGTGCCAGCAGTTTAACAGGGTATACCGGGGAGCTGTTTTTT
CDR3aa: CASSLTGYTGELFF

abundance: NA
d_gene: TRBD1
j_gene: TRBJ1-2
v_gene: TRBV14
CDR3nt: TGTGCCAGCAGCCACGGGACAGGATTAAACTATGGCTACACCTTC
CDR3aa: CASSHGTGLNYGYTF

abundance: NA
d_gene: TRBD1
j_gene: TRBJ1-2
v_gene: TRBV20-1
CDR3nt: TGCAGTGCTAGCCAACCAGGGGGCAGGGGCTACACCTTC
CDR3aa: CSASQPGGRGYTF

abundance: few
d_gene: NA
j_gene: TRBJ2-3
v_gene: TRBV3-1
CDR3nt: TGTGCCAGCAGCTTCTTTCGGGGGGCCAACAGGGATACGCAGTATTTT
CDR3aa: CASSFFRGANRDTQYF

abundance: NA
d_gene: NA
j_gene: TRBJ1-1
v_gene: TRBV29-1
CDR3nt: TGCAGCGTTGCCCAGGGAAACACTGAAGCTTTCTTT
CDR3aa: CSVAQGNTEAFF

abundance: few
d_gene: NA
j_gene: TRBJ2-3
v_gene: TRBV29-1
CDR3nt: TGCAGTACAAGGGGCATAATCACAGATACGCAGTATTTT
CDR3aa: CSTRGIITDTQYF

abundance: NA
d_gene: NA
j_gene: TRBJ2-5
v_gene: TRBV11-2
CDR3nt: TGTGCCAGCAGCTTAGAGGGAGCGGGCAGGGGGACCCAGTACTTC
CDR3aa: CASSLEGAGRGTQYF

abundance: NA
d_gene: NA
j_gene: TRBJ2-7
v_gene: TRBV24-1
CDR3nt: TGTGCCACTCCTCCCGTGGAGCAGTACTTC
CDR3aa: CATPPVEQYF

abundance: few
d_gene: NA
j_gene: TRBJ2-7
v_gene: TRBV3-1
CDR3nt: TGTGCCAGCAGCCAAGACCCTGAGTGGACTTACTACGAGCAGTACTTC
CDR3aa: CASSQDPEWTYYEQYF

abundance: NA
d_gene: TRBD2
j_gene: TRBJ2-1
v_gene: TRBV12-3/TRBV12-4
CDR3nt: TGTGCCAGCAGCTTTGGCGACTCCGGGACTAGCGGGCGCTACAATGAGCGGTTCTTC
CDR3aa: CASSFGDSGTSGRYNERFF

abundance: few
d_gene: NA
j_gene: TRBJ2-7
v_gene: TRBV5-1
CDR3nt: TGCGCCAGCAGCGCGGACAGCCTTTCCTACGAGCAGTACTTC
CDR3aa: CASSADSLSYEQYF

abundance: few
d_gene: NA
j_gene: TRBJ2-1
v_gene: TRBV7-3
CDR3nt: TGTGCCAGCAGCCCCCGGACACCCCCCGGGCAAGAGCAGTTCTTC
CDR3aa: CASSPRTPPGQEQFF

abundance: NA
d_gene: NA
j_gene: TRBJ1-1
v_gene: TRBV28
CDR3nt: TGTGCCAGCAGTTTTTGGAGGGGGAACACTGAAGCTTTCTTT
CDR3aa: CASSFWRGNTEAFF

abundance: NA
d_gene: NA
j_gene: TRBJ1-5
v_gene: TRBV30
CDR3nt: TGTGCCTGGAGTTCTGCGCAGGGGAATCAGCCCCAGCATTTT
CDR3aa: CAWSSAQGNQPQHF

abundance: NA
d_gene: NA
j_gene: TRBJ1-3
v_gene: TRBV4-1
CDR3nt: TGCGCCAGCAGTCGGCAGGGTCTTATCCCCTCTGGAAACACCATATATTTT
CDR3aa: CASSRQGLIPSGNTIYF